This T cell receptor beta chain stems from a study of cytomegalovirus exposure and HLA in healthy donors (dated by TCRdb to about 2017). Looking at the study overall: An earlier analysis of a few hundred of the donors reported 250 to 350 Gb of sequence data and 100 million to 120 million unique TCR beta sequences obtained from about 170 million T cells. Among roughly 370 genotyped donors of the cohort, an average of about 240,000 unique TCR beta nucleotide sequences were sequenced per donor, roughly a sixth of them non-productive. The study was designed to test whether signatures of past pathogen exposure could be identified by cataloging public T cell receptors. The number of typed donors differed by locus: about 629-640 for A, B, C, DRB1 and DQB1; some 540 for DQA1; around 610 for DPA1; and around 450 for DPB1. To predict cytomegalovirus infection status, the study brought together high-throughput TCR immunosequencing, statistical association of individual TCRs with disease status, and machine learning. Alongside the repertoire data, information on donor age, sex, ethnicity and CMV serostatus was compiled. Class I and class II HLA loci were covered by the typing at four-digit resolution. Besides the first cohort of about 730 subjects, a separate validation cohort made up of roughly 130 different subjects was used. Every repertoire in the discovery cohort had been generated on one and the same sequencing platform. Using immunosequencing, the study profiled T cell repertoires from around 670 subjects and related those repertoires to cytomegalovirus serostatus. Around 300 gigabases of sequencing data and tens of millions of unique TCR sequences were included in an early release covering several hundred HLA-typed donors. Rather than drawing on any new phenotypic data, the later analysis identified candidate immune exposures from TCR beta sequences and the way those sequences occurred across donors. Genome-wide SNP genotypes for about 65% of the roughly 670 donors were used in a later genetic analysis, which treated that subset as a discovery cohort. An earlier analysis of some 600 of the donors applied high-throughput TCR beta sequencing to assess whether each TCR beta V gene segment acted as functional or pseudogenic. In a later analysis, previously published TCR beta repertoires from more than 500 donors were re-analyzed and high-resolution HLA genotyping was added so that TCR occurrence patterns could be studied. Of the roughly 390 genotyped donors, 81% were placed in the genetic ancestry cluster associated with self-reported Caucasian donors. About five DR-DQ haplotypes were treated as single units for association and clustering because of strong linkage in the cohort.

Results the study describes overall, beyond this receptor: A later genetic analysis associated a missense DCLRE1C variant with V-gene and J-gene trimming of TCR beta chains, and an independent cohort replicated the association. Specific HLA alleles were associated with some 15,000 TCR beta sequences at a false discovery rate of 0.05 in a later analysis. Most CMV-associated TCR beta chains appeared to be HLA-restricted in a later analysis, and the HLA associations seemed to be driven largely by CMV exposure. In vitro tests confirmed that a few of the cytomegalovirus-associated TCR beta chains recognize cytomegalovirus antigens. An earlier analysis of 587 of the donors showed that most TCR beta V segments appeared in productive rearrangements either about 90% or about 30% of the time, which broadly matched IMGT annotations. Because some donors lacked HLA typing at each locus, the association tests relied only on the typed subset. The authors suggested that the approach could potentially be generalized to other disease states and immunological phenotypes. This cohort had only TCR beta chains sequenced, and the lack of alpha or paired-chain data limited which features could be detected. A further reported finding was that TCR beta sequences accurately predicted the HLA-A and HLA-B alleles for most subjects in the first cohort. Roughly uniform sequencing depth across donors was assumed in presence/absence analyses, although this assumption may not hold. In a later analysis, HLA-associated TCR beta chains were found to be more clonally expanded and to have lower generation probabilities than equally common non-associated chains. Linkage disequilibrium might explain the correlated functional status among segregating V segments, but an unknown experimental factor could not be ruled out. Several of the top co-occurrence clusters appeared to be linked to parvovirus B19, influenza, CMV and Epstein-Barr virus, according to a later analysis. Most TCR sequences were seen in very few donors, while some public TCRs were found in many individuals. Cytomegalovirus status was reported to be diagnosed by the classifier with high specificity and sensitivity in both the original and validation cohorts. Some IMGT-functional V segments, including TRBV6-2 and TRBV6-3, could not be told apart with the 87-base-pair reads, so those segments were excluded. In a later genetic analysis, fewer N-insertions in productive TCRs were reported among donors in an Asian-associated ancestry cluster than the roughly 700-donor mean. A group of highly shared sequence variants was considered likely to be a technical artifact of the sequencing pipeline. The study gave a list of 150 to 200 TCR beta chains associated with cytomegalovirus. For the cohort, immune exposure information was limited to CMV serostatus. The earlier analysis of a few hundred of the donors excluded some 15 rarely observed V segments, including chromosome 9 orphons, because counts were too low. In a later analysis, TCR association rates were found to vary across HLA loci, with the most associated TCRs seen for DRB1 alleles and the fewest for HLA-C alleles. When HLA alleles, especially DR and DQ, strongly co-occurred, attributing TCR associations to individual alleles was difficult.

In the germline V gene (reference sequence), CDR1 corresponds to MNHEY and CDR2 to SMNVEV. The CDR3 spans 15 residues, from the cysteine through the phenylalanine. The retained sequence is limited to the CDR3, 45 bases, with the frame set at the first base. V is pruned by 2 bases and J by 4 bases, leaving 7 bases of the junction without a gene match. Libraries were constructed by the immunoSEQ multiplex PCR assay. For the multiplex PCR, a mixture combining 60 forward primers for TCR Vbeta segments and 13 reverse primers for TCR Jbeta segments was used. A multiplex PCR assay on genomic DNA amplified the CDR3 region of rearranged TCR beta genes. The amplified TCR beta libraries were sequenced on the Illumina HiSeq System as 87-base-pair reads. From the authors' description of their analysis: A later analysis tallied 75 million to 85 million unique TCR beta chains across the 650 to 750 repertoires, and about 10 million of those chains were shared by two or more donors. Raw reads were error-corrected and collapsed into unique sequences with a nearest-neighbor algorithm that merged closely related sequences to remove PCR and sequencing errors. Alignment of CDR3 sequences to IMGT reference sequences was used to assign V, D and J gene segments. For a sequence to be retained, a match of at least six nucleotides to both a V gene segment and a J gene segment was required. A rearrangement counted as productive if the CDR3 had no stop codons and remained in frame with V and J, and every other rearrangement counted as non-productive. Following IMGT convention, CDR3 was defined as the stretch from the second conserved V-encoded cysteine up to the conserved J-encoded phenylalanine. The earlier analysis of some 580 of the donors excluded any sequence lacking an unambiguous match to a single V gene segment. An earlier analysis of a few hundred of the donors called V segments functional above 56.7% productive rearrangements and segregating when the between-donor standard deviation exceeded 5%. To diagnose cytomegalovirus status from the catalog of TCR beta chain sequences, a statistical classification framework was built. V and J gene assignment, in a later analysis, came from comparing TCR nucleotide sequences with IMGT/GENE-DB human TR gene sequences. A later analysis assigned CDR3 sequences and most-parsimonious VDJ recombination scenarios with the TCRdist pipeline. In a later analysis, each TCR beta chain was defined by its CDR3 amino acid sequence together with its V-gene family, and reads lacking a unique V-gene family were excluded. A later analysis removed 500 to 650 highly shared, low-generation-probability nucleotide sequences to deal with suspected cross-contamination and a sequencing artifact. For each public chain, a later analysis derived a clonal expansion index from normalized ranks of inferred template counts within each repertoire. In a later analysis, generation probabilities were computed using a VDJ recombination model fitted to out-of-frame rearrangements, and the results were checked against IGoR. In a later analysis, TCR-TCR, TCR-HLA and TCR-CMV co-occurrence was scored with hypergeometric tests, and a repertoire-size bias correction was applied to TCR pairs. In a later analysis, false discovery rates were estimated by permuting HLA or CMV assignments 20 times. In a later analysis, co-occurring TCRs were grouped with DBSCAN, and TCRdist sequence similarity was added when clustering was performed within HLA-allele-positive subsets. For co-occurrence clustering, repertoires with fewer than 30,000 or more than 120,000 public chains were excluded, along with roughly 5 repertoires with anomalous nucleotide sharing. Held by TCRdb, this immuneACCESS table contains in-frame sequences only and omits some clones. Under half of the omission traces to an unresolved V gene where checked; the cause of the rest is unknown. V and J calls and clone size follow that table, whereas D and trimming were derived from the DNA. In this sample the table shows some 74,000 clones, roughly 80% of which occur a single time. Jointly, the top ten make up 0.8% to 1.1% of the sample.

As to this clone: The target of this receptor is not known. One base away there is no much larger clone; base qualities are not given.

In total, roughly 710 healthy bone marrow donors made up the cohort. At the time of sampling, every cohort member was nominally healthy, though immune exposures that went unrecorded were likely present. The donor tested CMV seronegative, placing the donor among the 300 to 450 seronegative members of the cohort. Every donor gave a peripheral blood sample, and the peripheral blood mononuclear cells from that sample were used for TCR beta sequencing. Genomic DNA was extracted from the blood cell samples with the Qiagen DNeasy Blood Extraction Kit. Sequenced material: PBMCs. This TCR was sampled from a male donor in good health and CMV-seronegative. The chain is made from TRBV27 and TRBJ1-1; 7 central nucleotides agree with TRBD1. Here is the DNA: TGTGCCAGCAGTTTAGGACAGGAGGGGAGCACTGAAGCTTTCTTT. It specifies CASSLGQEGSTEAFF.